These T cell receptor beta chains were read from a single sample in a study of OX40 agonist ivuxolimab in advanced cancers. The data were produced by immunoSEQ multiplex PCR, yet TCRdb's version contains in-frame clones alone and is incomplete. The table has tens of thousands of clones, over 75% seen once. Source: CD4+ or CD8+ T cells sorted from blood, taken in a trial of the OX40 agonist ivuxolimab. Source of these receptors: an adult with an advanced solid tumor such as melanoma, head and neck, liver or kidney cancer. CDR3s include the opening cysteine and the closing phenylalanine or tryptophan. Each record gives: clone size, J gene, D gene, V gene, CDR3 protein, CDR3 DNA. A D gene is named only where the DNA matches it firmly. The size entry is marked missing in some rows and otherwise reads once, few, many or a size class.

abundance: once; j_gene: TRBJ2-1; d_gene: NA; v_gene: TRBV11-3; CDR3aa: CASSEEGGTSYNEQFF; CDR3nt: TGTGCCAGCAGCGAGGAAGGAGGGACCTCCTACAATGAGCAGTTCTTC
abundance: once; j_gene: TRBJ1-2; d_gene: NA; v_gene: TRBV28; CDR3aa: CASSAHRGPSTGYTF; CDR3nt: TGTGCCAGCAGTGCTCACCGCGGTCCCAGTACGGGCTACACCTTC
abundance: NA; j_gene: TRBJ1-5; d_gene: TRBD1; v_gene: TRBV19; CDR3aa: CASRNDRVNQPQHF; CDR3nt: TGTGCCAGTAGAAATGACAGGGTAAATCAGCCCCAGCATTTT
abundance: NA; j_gene: TRBJ2-4; d_gene: NA; v_gene: TRBV7-3; CDR3aa: CASSISGVGNIQYF; CDR3nt: TGTGCCAGCAGCATCTCAGGGGTGGGGAACATTCAGTACTTC
abundance: NA; j_gene: TRBJ2-7; d_gene: NA; v_gene: TRBV11-2; CDR3aa: CASSLGELEQYF; CDR3nt: TGTGCCAGCAGCTTAGGAGAGCTAGAGCAGTACTTC
abundance: NA; j_gene: TRBJ1-1; d_gene: NA; v_gene: TRBV19; CDR3aa: CASSIGRDWDTEAFF; CDR3nt: TGTGCCAGTAGTATAGGACGGGATTGGGACACTGAAGCTTTCTTT
abundance: NA; j_gene: TRBJ2-1; d_gene: TRBD2; v_gene: TRBV7-9; CDR3aa: CASSPPGTSVLGNEQFF; CDR3nt: TGTGCCAGCAGCCCGCCCGGGACTAGCGTCTTGGGGAATGAGCAGTTCTTC
abundance: few; j_gene: TRBJ2-4; d_gene: TRBD2; v_gene: TRBV4-2; CDR3aa: CASSQATGTSGSNIQYF; CDR3nt: TGTGCCAGCAGCCAAGCTACCGGGACTAGCGGTTCAAACATTCAGTACTTC
abundance: NA; j_gene: TRBJ1-6; d_gene: NA; v_gene: TRBV7-2; CDR3aa: CASSLVLPNVHF; CDR3nt: TGTGCCAGCAGCTTAGTGCTCCCGAACGTGCACTTT
abundance: NA; j_gene: TRBJ1-2; d_gene: NA; v_gene: TRBV28; CDR3aa: CASSLMGGANNYGYTF; CDR3nt: TGTGCCAGCAGTTTAATGGGGGGGGCGAATAACTATGGCTACACCTTC
abundance: NA; j_gene: TRBJ1-2; d_gene: TRBD1; v_gene: TRBV28; CDR3aa: CASSPGTVYGYTF; CDR3nt: TGTGCCAGCAGCCCCGGGACAGTCTATGGCTACACCTTC
abundance: NA; j_gene: TRBJ2-7; d_gene: NA; v_gene: TRBV7-6; CDR3aa: CASAAIAGLYEQYF; CDR3nt: TGTGCCAGCGCCGCCATCGCGGGACTCTACGAGCAGTACTTC
abundance: NA; j_gene: TRBJ1-2; d_gene: NA; v_gene: TRBV5-6; CDR3aa: CASSLGQYGYTF; CDR3nt: TGTGCCAGCAGCTTGGGGCAGTATGGCTACACCTTC
abundance: NA; j_gene: TRBJ2-5; d_gene: NA; v_gene: TRBV7-9; CDR3aa: CASTPYGGQETQYF; CDR3nt: TGTGCCAGCACCCCGTATGGGGGCCAAGAGACCCAGTACTTC
abundance: NA; j_gene: TRBJ2-3; d_gene: NA; v_gene: TRBV29-1; CDR3aa: CSVEHANTPDTQYF; CDR3nt: TGCAGCGTTGAACATGCGAATACCCCAGATACGCAGTATTTT